Presented here are 14 T cell receptor beta chains from one specimen sequenced in a study of cytomegalovirus exposure and HLA in healthy donors. The study ran its PCR with 60 Vbeta and 13 Jbeta primers. Method: immunoSEQ multiplex PCR; TCRdb's copy keeps in-frame clones and lacks some. Here the sample spans 200,000 to 250,000 clones, about three quarters being singletons. Sequenced: PBMCs. All receptors come from a man between 18 and 35 years old in good health and CMV-seronegative.

This chain joins TRBV10-3 and TRBJ2-3, with TRBD2 matching 11 bases. The germline gives CDR1 ENHRY, CDR2 SYGVKD. CDR3 size: 18 residues. After removal of 4 bases from V and 3 bases from J, the junction contained 12 bases not matched to a gene. The CDR3 nucleotides read TGTGCCATCAGTGCGAGCCTCGGGACTAGCGGACATACAGATACGCAGTATTTT. This codes for CAISASLGTSGHTDTQYF.

The chain carries TRBV5-1 and TRBJ2-2; TRBD1 matches 12 bases. The CDR3 is 18 amino acids. Trimming at V came to 2 bases and at J to 5 bases, leaving 10 bases not matched to a gene. Germline CDR1 reads SGHRS; CDR2 reads YFSETQ. This chain's CDR3 is CASSFKLGQGAGTGELFF. For the CDR3, the DNA is TGCGCCAGCAGCTTTAAGTTGGGACAGGGGGCCGGAACCGGGGAGCTGTTTTTT.

The V call is TRBV7-8, the J call TRBJ2-3; 7 bases match TRBD2. In germline, CDR1 is SGHVS, CDR2 FQNEAQ. The CDR3 runs to 14 residues. Unmatched junction bases numbered 13, after V lost 6 bases and J lost 10 bases. The CDR3 DNA is TGTGCCAGCAGTGGGGAGGGGCCGAAGTGGGCGCAGTATTTT. Translating gives CASSGEGPKWAQYF.

The chain combines TRBV7-3 with TRBJ2-7; D call uncertain. Trimming removed 4 bases at V and 0 bases at J, with 10 bases between. This CDR3 spans 14 amino acids. Germline CDR1 reads SGHTA; CDR2 reads FQGTGA. This chain's CDR3 is CASSSSVNSYEQYF. As DNA, the CDR3 is TGTGCCAGCAGCTCCAGTGTAAACTCCTACGAGCAGTACTTC.

This chain's CDR3 is CASSLRAEREGEQFF. The CDR3 nucleotides read TGTGCCAGCAGCTTAAGAGCGGAGCGGGAGGGTGAGCAGTTCTTC. This sequence joins TRBV7-3 and TRBJ2-1; 10 bases are shared with TRBD2. The germline V gene encodes CDR1 SGHTA and CDR2 FQGTGA. V dropped 1 base and J dropped 9; count of bases not matched to a gene: 6. The CDR3 extends over 15 amino acids.

J is TRBJ1-5 and V is TRBV9; no definite D call. Germline CDR1 reads SGDLS; CDR2 reads YYNGEE. This CDR3 comprises 14 residues. Trimming left V 4 bases short and J 2 bases short, with 10 bases between. Written as DNA, the CDR3 is TGTGCCAGCAGCCCGCGCGGGGGCAATCAGCCCCAGCATTTT. This codes for CASSPRGGNQPQHF.

This chain connects TRBV27 to TRBJ2-7; TRBD1 matches at 7 bases. V lost 4 bases, J lost 0 bases, and 3 bases stayed unmatched. Germline CDR1 is MNHEY and CDR2 is SMNVEV (reference sequence). The CDR3 runs 14 residues. The CDR3 protein is CASSSRDSSYEQYF. The DNA of the CDR3 is TGTGCCAGCAGTTCCCGGGACAGCTCCTACGAGCAGTACTTC.

The chain combines TRBV18 with TRBJ2-1; 9 bases agree with TRBD2. The CDR3 length is 15 residues. CDR1 KGHSH and CDR2 LQKENI come from the germline V gene. After removal of 3 bases from V and 8 bases from J, the junction contained 8 bases not matched to a gene. CDR3 bases: TGTGCCAGCTCACCCCCGCGGGGGGGCGGTGATGAGCAGTTCTTC. Its protein product is CASSPPRGGGDEQFF.

In this sample, this clone turned up once. The chain uses TRBV30 and TRBJ1-1; 8 bases align to TRBD1. This CDR3 contains 14 residues. Germline CDR1 and CDR2: GTSNPN and SVGIG (reference sequence). V lost 3 bases and J lost 7; bases outside the gene matches: 10. Here the CDR3 DNA reads TGTGCCTGGAGAGCTAGACAGGGGACGCGTGAAGCTTTCTTT. This translates into CAWRARQGTREAFF.

The V and J genes are TRBV4-1 and TRBJ2-5; 7 bases line up with TRBD1. There are 16 residues in the CDR3. Germline V gene data show CDR1 as MGHRA and CDR2 as YSYEKL. V gave up 1 base and J gave up 5 bases; unmatched junction bases: 10. CDR3 loop: CASSQGATGFVETQYF. CDR3 nucleotides: TGCGCCAGCAGCCAAGGGGCGACAGGGTTTGTCGAGACCCAGTACTTC.

Only a few counts were recorded for this clone. This sequence joins TRBV5-4 and TRBJ2-1, with a tentative D call TRBD2 (6 bases). Per germline, CDR1 SGHNT and CDR2 YYREEE (reference sequence). The CDR3 is 15 residues long. V was shortened by 3 bases and J by 3 bases, with 13 bases between the two germline ends. The CDR3 DNA reads as TGTGCCAGCAGCTCTCCCGGGACTCTCTACAATGAGCAGTTCTTC. It translates to CASSSPGTLYNEQFF. The variable domain in full, completed from reference TRBV5-4 and TRBJ2-1, reads ETGVTQSPTHLIKTRGQQVTLRCSSQSGHNTVSWYQQALGQGPQFIFQYYREEENGRGNFPPRFSGLQFPNYSSELNVNALELDDSALYLCASSSPGTLYNEQFFGPGTRLTVL.

The chain uses TRBV6-5 and TRBJ2-3; D gene unclear. This CDR3 is 14 amino acids long. Trimming removed 4 bases at V and 2 bases at J, with 10 bases between. The germline V gene has CDR1 MNHEY and CDR2 SVGAGI. The CDR3 sequence: CASSSTSFTDTQYF. CDR3 sequence (DNA): TGTGCCAGCAGTTCAACATCTTTCACAGATACGCAGTATTTT.

The V gene is TRBV19, the J gene TRBJ1-1, with D hard to call. The germline V gene has CDR1 LNHDA and CDR2 SQIVND (reference sequence). V gave up 0 bases and J gave up 0 bases, with 11 bases separating them. The CDR3 covers 16 residues. This CDR3 reads CASSIEEGSMNTEAFF. In nucleotides, the CDR3 is TGTGCCAGTAGTATAGAGGAGGGTTCCATGAACACTGAAGCTTTCTTT. Full variable domain (remainder filled in from reference TRBV19 and TRBJ1-1): DGGITQSPKYLFRKEGQNVTLSCEQNLNHDAMYWYRQDPGQGLRLIYYSQIVNDFQKGDIAEGYSVSREKKESFPLTVTSAQKNPTAFYLCASSIEEGSMNTEAFFGQGTRLTVV.

In its sample, this clone was seen a few times. The chain combines TRBV7-2 with TRBJ2-7; TRBD1 might be the D (6 bases). Trimming removed 5 bases at V and 1 base at J, with 15 bases between. Germline CDR1 reads SGHTA; CDR2 reads FQGNSA. The CDR3 is 15 residues long. DNA for the CDR3: TGTGCCAGCAGCCCCGCCGGACAGTCTTCCTACGAGCAGTACTTC. It translates to CASSPAGQSSYEQYF.